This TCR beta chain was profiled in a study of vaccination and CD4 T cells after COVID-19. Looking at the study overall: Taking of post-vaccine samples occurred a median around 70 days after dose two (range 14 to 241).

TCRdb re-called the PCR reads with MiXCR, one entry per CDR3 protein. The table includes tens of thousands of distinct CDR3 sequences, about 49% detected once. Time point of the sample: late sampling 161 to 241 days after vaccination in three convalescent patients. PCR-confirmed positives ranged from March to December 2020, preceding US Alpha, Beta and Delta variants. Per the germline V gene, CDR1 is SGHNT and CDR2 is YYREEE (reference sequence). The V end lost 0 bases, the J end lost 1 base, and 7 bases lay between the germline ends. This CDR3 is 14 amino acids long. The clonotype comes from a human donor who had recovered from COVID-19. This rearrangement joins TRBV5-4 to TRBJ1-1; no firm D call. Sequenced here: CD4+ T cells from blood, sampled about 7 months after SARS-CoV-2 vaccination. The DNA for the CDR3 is TGTGCCAGCAGCTTGGACAATACGAACACTGAAGCTTTCTTT. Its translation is CASSLDNTNTEAFF.